This T cell receptor (beta chain) originates from a study of Ad26.COV2.S vaccination and SARS-CoV-2 variants. Study-level background: Enrollment placed the donor in the COV1001 Ad26.COV2.S trial arm. Once, or twice with 56 days between doses, Ad26.COV2.S was given intramuscularly.

Treatment defined: roughly 18 received Ad26.COV2.S at low or high dose, single or two shots; about five received placebo; per-sample allocation not given. Day 63 following the first vaccine or placebo injection was when the samples were taken. The length of the CDR3 is 12 residues. CDR1 is MNHNS, CDR2 SASEGT, per germline. Trimming shortened V by 3 bases and J by 5 bases, and 7 bases separated the two germline ends. The assay was immunoSEQ multiplex PCR, and TCRdb's table has in-frame clones only and misses some. The table records fewer than 500,000 clones, less than 95% of them present only once. The specimen was peripheral blood, collected in a trial of Ad26.COV2.S vaccine versus placebo. This clonotype was obtained from a person between 18 and 65 years old who received the Ad26.COV2.S COVID-19 vaccine or a placebo. This rearrangement joins TRBV6-1 to TRBJ2-5; D is unresolved. CDR3 DNA: TGTGCCAGCAGTGATCCTCGGGAGACCCAGTACTTC. This encodes CASSDPRETQYF.